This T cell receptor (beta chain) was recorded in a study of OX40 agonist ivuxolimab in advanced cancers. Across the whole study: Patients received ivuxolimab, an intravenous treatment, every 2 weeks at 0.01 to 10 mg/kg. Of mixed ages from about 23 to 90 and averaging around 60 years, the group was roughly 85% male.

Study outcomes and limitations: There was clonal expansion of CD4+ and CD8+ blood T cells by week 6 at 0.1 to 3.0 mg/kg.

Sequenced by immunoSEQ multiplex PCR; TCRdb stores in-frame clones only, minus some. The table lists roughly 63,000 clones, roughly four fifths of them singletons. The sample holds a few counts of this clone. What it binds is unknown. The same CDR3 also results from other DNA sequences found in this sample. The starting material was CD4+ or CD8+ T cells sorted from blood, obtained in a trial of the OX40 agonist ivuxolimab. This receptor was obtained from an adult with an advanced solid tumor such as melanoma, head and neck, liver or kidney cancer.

The CDR3: CSVVIRGRGRGSYEQYF. In DNA, the CDR3 is TGCAGCGTTGTAATCCGGGGTCGGGGCCGGGGTTCCTACGAGCAGTACTTC. The chain uses TRBV29-1 and TRBJ2-7; possibly TRBD1 or TRBD2 for D (5 bases each). With 4 bases removed from V and 1 base from J, the gap between germline ends came to 23 bases. This CDR3 spans 17 amino acids. Germline V CDR1 and CDR2: SQVTM, ANQGSEA.